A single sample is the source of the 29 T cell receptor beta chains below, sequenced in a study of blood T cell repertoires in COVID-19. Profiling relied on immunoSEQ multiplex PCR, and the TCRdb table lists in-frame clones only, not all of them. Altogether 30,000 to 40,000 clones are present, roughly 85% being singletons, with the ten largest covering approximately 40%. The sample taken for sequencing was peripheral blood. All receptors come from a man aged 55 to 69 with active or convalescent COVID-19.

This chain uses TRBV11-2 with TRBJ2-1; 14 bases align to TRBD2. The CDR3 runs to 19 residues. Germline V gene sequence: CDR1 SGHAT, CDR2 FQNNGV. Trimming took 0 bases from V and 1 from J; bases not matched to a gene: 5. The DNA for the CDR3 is TGTGCCAGCAGCTTAGATGGGACTAGCGGGAGTAAGTCCTACAATGAGCAGTTCTTC. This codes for CASSLDGTSGSKSYNEQFF.

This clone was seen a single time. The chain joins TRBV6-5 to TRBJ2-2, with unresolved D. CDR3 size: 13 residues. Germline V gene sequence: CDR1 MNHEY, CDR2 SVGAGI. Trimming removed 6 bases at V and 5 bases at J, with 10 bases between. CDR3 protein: CASRLGVTGELFF. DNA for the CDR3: TGTGCCAGCAGGCTAGGAGTTACCGGGGAGCTGTTTTTT.

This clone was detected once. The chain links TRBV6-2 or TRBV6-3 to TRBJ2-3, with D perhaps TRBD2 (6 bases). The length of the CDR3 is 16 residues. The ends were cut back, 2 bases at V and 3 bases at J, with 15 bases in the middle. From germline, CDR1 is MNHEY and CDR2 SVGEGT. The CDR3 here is CASSYGFSAGTDTQYF. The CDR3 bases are TGTGCCAGCAGTTACGGATTTTCGGCGGGAACAGATACGCAGTATTTT.

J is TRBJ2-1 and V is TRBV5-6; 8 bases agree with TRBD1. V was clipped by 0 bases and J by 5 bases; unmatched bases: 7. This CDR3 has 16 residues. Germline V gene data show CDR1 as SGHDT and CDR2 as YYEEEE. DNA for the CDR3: TGTGCCAGCAGCTTGGACAGGGGGGCGTTAAACAATGAGCAGTTCTTC. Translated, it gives CASSLDRGALNNEQFF. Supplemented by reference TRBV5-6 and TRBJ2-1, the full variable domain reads DAGVTQSPTHLIKTRGQQVTLRCSPKSGHDTVSWYQQALGQGPQFIFQYYEEEERQRGNFPDRFSGHQFPNYSSELNVNALLLGDSALYLCASSLDRGALNNEQFFGPGTRLTVL.

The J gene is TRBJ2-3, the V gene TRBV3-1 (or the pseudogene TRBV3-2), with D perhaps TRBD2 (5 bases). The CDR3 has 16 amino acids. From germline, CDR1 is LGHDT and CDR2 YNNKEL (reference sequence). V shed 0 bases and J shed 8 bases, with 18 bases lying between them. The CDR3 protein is CASSQDPFHVGGTQYF. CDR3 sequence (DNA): TGTGCCAGCAGCCAAGATCCCTTCCACGTCGGAGGTACGCAGTATTTT.

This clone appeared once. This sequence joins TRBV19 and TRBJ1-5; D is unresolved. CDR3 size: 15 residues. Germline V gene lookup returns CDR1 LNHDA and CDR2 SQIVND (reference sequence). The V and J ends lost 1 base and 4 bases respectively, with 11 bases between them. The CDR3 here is CASSIAARVNQPQHF. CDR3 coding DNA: TGTGCCAGTAGTATAGCCGCTCGGGTTAATCAGCCCCAGCATTTT.

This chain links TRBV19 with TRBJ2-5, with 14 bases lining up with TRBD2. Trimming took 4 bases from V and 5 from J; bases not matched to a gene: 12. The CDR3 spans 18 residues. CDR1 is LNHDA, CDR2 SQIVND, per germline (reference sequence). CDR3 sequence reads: CASSTRLAGGPWFETQYF. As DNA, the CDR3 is TGTGCCAGTAGTACTCGACTAGCGGGAGGGCCGTGGTTTGAGACCCAGTACTTC.

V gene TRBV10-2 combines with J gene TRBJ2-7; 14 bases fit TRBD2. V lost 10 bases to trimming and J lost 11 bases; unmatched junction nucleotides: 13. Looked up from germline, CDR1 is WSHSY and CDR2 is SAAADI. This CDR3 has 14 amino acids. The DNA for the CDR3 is TGCGCCACCCTCGGTGGACTAGCGGGAGGCCCAGAGTACGTC. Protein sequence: CATLGGLAGGPEYV.

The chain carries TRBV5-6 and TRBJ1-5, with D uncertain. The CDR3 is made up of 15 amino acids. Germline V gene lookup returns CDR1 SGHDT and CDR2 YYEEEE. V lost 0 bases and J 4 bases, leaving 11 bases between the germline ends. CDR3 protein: CASSLAQRPNQPQHF. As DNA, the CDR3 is TGTGCCAGCAGCTTGGCACAGAGACCAAATCAGCCCCAGCATTTT.

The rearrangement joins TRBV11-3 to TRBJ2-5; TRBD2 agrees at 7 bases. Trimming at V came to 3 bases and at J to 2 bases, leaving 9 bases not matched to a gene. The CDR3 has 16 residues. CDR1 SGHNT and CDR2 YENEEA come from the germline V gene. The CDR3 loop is CASSFLPGGDQETQYF. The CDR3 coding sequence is TGTGCCAGCAGCTTCCTCCCGGGAGGCGATCAAGAGACCCAGTACTTC.

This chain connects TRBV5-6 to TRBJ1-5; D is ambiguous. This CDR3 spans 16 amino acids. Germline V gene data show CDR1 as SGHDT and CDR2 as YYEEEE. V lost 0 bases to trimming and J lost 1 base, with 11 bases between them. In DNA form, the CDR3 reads TGTGCCAGCAGCTTGGCGGGGAGCCGGAGCAATCAGCCCCAGCATTTT. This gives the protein CASSLAGSRSNQPQHF.

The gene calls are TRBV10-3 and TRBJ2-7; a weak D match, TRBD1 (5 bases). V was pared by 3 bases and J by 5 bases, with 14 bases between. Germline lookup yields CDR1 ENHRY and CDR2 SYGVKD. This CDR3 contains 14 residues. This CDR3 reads CAISENQGPHEQYV. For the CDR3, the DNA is TGTGCCATCAGTGAAAACCAGGGCCCCCACGAGCAGTACGTC.

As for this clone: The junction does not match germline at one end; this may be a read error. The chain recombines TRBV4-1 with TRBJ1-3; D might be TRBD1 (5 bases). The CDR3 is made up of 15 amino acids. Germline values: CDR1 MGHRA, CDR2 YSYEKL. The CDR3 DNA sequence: TGCGCCCGCAGCCAACTCCAGGGTTCTGGAAACACCATATATTTT. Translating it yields CARSQLQGSGNTIYF.

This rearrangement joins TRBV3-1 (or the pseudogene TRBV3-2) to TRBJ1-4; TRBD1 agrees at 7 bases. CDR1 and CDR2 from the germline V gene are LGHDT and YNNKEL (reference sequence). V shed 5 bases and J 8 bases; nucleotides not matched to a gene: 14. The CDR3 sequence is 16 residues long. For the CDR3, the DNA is TGTGCCAGCAGCTCAACCGCAGACAGGGCGGCCGAAAAACTGTTTTTT. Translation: CASSSTADRAAEKLFF.

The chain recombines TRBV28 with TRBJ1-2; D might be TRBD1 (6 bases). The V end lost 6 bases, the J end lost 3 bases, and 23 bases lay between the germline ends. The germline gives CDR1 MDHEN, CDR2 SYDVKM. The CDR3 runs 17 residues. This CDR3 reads CASSPQGTGPQYYGYTF. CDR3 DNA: TGTGCCAGCAGCCCCCAGGGGACGGGACCTCAGTACTATGGCTACACCTTC.

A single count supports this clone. Written as DNA, the CDR3 is TGTGCCAGCAGTTCAGACAGGATGCAGCCCCAGCATTTT. Translation: CASSSDRMQPQHF. The J gene is TRBJ1-5, the V gene TRBV27, with a weak D call TRBD1 (6 bases). V lost 4 bases to trimming and J lost 7 bases, with 11 bases between them. Germline CDR1 is MNHEY and CDR2 is SMNVEV (reference sequence). This CDR3 is built from 13 residues.

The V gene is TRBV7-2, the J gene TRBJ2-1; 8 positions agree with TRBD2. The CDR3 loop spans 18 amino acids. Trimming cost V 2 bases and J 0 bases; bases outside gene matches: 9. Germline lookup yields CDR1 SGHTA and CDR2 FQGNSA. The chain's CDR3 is CASSLSASGWSSYNEQFF. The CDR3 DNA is TGTGCCAGCAGCTTAAGCGCTAGCGGGTGGAGCTCCTACAATGAGCAGTTCTTC.

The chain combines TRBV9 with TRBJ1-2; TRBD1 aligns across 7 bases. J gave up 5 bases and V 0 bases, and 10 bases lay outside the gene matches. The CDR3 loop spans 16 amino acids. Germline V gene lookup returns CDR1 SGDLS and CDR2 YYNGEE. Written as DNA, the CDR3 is TGTGCCAGCAGCGTAGGGGGAAAGGGGGCGTCTTATGGCTACACCTTC. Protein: CASSVGGKGASYGYTF. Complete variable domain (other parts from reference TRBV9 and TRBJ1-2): DSGVTQTPKHLITATGQRVTLRCSPRSGDLSVYWYQQSLDQGLQFLIQYYNGEERAKGNILERFSAQQFPDLHSELNLSSLELGDSALYFCASSVGGKGASYGYTFGSGTRLTVV.

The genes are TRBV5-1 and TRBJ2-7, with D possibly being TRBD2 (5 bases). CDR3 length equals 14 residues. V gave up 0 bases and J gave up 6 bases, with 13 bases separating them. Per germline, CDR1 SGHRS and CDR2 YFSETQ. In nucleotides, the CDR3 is TGCGCCAGCAGCTTGGGGTTGCCAGGAGGCGAGCAGTACGTC. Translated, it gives CASSLGLPGGEQYV.

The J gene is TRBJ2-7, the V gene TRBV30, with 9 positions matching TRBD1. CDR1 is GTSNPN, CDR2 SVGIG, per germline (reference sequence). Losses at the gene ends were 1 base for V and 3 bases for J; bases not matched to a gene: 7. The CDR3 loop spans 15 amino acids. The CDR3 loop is CAWSARTGVRYEQYV. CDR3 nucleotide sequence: TGTGCCTGGAGTGCAAGGACAGGGGTTCGCTACGAGCAGTACGTC.

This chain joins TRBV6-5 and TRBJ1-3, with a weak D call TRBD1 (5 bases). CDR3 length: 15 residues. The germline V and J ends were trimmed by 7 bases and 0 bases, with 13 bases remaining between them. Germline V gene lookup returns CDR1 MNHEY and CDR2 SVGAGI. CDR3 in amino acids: CASKDIPSSGNTIYF. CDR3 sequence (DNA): TGTGCCAGCAAGGACATTCCCAGCTCTGGAAACACCATATATTTT.

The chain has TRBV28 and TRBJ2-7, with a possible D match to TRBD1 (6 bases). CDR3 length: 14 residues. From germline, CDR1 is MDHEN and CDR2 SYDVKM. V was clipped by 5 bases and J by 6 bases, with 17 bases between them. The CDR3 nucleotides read TGTGCCAGCAGTCCCCCTGGACAGCAATCCGAGCAGTACGTC. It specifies CASSPPGQQSEQYV.

CDR3: CASSYGAHSYEQYV. CDR3 bases: TGTGCCAGCAGTTATGGGGCCCACTCCTACGAGCAGTACGTC. J is TRBJ2-7 and V is TRBV6-9, with TRBD1 as a possible D gene (5 bases). Trimming took 2 bases from V and 0 from J, leaving 8 bases between them. The length of the CDR3 is 14 residues. Germline-derived CDR1 and CDR2 are MNHGY and SVAAGI.

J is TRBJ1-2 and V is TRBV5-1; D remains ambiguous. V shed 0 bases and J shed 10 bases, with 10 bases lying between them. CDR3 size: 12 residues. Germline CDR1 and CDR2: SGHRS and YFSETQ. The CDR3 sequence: CASSLAGDFYTF. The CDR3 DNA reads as TGCGCCAGCAGCTTGGCCGGAGACTTCTACACCTTC.

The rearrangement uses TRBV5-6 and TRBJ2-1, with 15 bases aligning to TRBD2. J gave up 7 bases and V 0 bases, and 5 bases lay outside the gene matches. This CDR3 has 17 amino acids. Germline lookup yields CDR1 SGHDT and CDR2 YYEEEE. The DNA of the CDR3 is TGTGCCAGCAGCTTGGCAGAGGGACTAGCGGGAGGAAATGAGCAGTTCTTC. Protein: CASSLAEGLAGGNEQFF.

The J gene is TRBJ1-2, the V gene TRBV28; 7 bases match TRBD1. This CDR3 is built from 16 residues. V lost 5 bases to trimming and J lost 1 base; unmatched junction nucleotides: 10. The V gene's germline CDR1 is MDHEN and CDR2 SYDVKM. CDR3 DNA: TGTGCCAGCAGTCTCGACAGGGTTGCCCTTAACTATGGCTACACCTTC. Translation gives CASSLDRVALNYGYTF.

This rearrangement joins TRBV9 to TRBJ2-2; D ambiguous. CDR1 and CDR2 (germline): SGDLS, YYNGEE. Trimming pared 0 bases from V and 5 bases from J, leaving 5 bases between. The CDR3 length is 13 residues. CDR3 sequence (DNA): TGTGCCAGCAGCGTAGCCTCGACCGGGGAGCTGTTTTTT. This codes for CASSVASTGELFF.

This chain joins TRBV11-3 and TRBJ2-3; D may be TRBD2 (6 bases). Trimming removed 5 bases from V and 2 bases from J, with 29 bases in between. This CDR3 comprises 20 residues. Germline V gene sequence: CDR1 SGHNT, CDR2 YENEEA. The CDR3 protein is CASSLKTGVWAYELTDTQYF. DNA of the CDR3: TGTGCCAGCAGCCTCAAGACGGGGGTGTGGGCGTACGAACTCACAGATACGCAGTATTTT.

The chain's CDR3 is CASSFVRAGPFSGANVLTF. CDR3 DNA: TGTGCCAGCAGTTTTGTTCGGGCAGGGCCCTTCTCTGGGGCCAACGTCCTGACTTTC. This chain uses TRBV27 with TRBJ2-6; D may be TRBD1 (5 bases). Germline V gene sequence: CDR1 MNHEY, CDR2 SMNVEV (reference sequence). CDR3 length: 19 amino acids. V lost 3 bases, J lost 0 bases, and 18 bases lay in between.